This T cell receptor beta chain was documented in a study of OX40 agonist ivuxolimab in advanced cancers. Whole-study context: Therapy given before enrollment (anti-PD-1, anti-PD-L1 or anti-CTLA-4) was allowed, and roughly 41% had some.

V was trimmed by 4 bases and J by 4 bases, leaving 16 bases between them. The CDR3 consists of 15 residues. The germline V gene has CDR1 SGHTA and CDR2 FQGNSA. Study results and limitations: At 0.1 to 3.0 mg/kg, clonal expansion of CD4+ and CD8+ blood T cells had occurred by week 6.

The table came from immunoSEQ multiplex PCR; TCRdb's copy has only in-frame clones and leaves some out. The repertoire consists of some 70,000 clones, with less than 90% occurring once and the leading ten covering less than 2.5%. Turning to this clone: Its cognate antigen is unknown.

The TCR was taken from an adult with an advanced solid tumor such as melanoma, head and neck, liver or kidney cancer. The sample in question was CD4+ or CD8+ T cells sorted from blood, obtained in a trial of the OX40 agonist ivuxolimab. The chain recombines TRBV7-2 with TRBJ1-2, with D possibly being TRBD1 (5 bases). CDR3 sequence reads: CASSSQRGGGYGYTF. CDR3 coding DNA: TGTGCCAGCAGCTCTCAGAGGGGTGGAGGCTATGGCTACACCTTC.